One sample yielded the 17 T cell receptor beta chains listed below, sequenced in a study of T cells in Graves' hyperthyroidism and ophthalmopathy. Amplified regions were TCR beta CDR3 sequences from RNA transcripts. First-round RT-PCR with HTBI primers amplified the TCR CDR3 region. In TCRdb, the multiplex PCR reads were re-called with MiXCR into one record per CDR3 protein. Of 300,000 to 500,000 distinct CDR3 sequences listed, more than 12% were seen once; the top ten hold around a third. Sequencing input: blood. Receptor source: a woman aged 25 to 39 with Graves' hyperthyroidism.

The chain joins TRBV4-1 to TRBJ1-2; 7 nucleotides align to TRBD1. V gave up 0 bases and J gave up 6 bases; unmatched junction bases: 7. From germline, CDR1 is MGHRA and CDR2 YSYEKL. The CDR3 spans 15 residues. CDR3 sequence reads: CASSQDRQGEHGYTF. CDR3 coding DNA: TGCGCCAGCAGCCAAGATCGCCAGGGGGAACATGGCTACACCTTC.

This clonotype was counted at least ten times. The V and J genes are TRBV29-1 and TRBJ2-5; 7 bases are a match to TRBD1. The germline V gene encodes CDR1 SQVTM and CDR2 ANQGSEA. The V and J ends lost 7 bases and 4 bases, in that order; junction bases with no gene match: 9. The CDR3 runs to 13 residues. The CDR3 nucleotides are TGCAGCGAATCGACAGGGATAGGAGAGACCCAGTACTTC. Its translation: CSESTGIGETQYF.

Many counts were recorded for this clonotype. The genes are TRBV27 and TRBJ2-7, with TRBD2 matching over 11 bases. V was clipped by 5 bases and J by 2 bases; unmatched bases: 5. CDR3 length equals 15 residues. Germline CDR1 reads MNHEY; CDR2 reads SMNVEV (reference sequence). The CDR3, as DNA: TGTGCCAGCAGTCTACTAGCGGGAGACCCCTACGAGCAGTACTTC. Protein sequence: CASSLLAGDPYEQYF.

V usage is TRBV20-1 and J usage is TRBJ2-3; D might be TRBD1 or TRBD2, each matching 5 bases. In germline, CDR1 is DFQATT, CDR2 SNEGSKA (reference sequence). CDR3 length equals 14 residues. Trimming left V 0 bases short and J 4 bases short, with 11 bases between. The DNA for the CDR3 is TGCAGTGCTAGAGAGGGGACCGAAGCAGATACGCAGTATTTT. Amino acid sequence: CSAREGTEADTQYF.

Only a few counts were recorded for this clonotype. The chain employs TRBV3-1 and TRBJ2-1; D is perhaps TRBD1 or TRBD2 (6 bases each). The CDR3 has 17 residues. In germline, CDR1 is LGHDT, CDR2 YNNKEL (reference sequence). V was cut by 3 bases and J by 9 bases, with 24 bases left in between. The chain's CDR3 is CASSHSTSPGTISEQFF. The CDR3 DNA follows: TGTGCCAGCAGCCACTCCACTAGCCCTGGGACAATTTCTGAGCAGTTCTTC.

The V call is TRBV18, the J call TRBJ2-2; D remains unclear. The length of the CDR3 is 12 residues. Germline CDR1 reads KGHSH; CDR2 reads LQKENI. V was cut by 3 bases and J by 7 bases, with 6 bases left in between. The CDR3 sequence is CASSPNGGELFF. DNA of the CDR3: TGTGCCAGCTCACCCAATGGCGGGGAGCTGTTTTTT.

CDR3 in DNA: TGTGCCAGTAGTATCCTCACCCAAATCCTTGGGGATACGCAGTATTTT. It translates to CASSILTQILGDTQYF. This chain joins TRBV19 and TRBJ2-3; D call uncertain. This CDR3 is 16 amino acids long. V was shortened by 3 bases and J by 6 bases, with 19 bases between the two germline ends. Germline V gene lookup returns CDR1 LNHDA and CDR2 SQIVND (reference sequence).

The chain links TRBV20-1 to TRBJ2-2; 8 bases are a match to TRBD2. The CDR3 consists of 18 residues. In germline, CDR1 is DFQATT, CDR2 SNEGSKA (reference sequence). V dropped 3 bases and J dropped 6; count of bases not matched to a gene: 18. This chain's CDR3 is CSASKGGAATGRAGELFF. The CDR3 region has the DNA TGCAGTGCTAGTAAAGGAGGGGCAGCCACCGGGAGGGCCGGGGAGCTGTTTTTT.

There are many counts of this clonotype. This sequence joins TRBV7-2 and TRBJ2-7; weak D call: TRBD2 (6 bases). The CDR3 length is 13 residues. Looked up from germline, CDR1 is SGHTA and CDR2 is FQGNSA. Trimming cost V 4 bases and J 6 bases, with 13 bases left between them. The CDR3 region is CASSYGLLGEQYF. CDR3 coding DNA: TGTGCCAGCAGCTACGGACTACTCGGCGAGCAGTACTTC.

This clonotype was recorded many times. The CDR3 spells CASSLGGSGAGEQYF. Written as DNA, the CDR3 is TGTGCCAGCAGTTTGGGAGGATCCGGAGCGGGGGAGCAGTACTTC. The rearrangement joins TRBV12-3 or TRBV12-4 to TRBJ2-7; 7 positions match TRBD2. This CDR3 region has 15 residues. Losses at the gene ends were 3 bases for V and 7 bases for J; bases not matched to a gene: 12.

This clonotype showed up many times. The chain links TRBV18 to TRBJ2-7; 8 nucleotides align to TRBD2. The germline CDR1 and CDR2 sequences are KGHSH and LQKENI. This CDR3 region has 15 residues. V lost 6 bases, J lost 3 bases, and 10 bases stayed unmatched. The CDR3 DNA follows: TGTGCCAGCTCTGATGACGCGGGAGGTTACTACGAGCAGTACTTC. Its protein is CASSDDAGGYYEQYF.

This clonotype was picked up a small number of times. The gene calls are TRBV3-1 and TRBJ1-5, with D perhaps matching TRBD1 (6 bases). The CDR3 covers 18 residues. CDR1 is LGHDT and CDR2 is YNNKEL in the germline V gene (reference sequence). Trimming cost V 1 base and J 0 bases, with 16 bases left between them. CDR3 bases: TGTGCCAGCAGCCAAGGGCTTCGGGGGGCCTATAGCAATCAGCCCCAGCATTTT. Translating gives CASSQGLRGAYSNQPQHF.

The V gene is TRBV6-5, the J gene TRBJ2-4; D uncertain. V was shortened by 0 bases and J by 3 bases, with 3 bases between the two germline ends. Germline V gene data show CDR1 as MNHEY and CDR2 as SVGAGI. CDR3 size: 13 residues. CDR3 bases: TGTGCCAGCAGTTACTCGGTCAAAAACATTCAGTACTTC. It specifies CASSYSVKNIQYF.

This clonotype came up a few times. The CDR3 bases are TGTGCCAGCAGTTTATTTGGGTTCTATGGCTACACCTTC. It encodes CASSLFGFYGYTF. The V call is TRBV27, the J call TRBJ1-2; D unresolved. The CDR3 length is 13 residues. Trimming pared 1 base from V and 4 bases from J, leaving 7 bases between. Per the germline V gene, CDR1 is MNHEY and CDR2 is SMNVEV (reference sequence).

Points on this clonotype: At one end, the junction sequence differs from germline, possibly due to a read error. The chain joins TRBV10-1 to TRBJ2-1, with 11 bases that match TRBD2. Germline lookup yields CDR1 WNHNN and CDR2 SYGVQD (reference sequence). The CDR3 loop spans 14 amino acids. For the CDR3, the DNA is TGCGCCAGCAGTGAGACTAGCGGGAGCAATGAGCAGTCCTTC. It is translated as CASSETSGSNEQSF.

The sample holds many counts of this clonotype. The CDR3 DNA is TGTGCCACCAGCAGAGAACCGGGACAGGGGGTCTATGGCTACACCTTC. Its translation is CATSREPGQGVYGYTF. V is TRBV15 and J is TRBJ1-2; 11 bases map to TRBD1. This CDR3 region has 16 residues. The germline gives CDR1 LNHNV, CDR2 YYDKDF (reference sequence). V shed 0 bases and J 4 bases; nucleotides not matched to a gene: 4.

At least ten counts were recorded for this clonotype. The gene calls are TRBV28 and TRBJ2-7, with TRBD1 matching over 7 bases. The CDR3 covers 14 residues. Germline V gene lookup returns CDR1 MDHEN and CDR2 SYDVKM. V was clipped by 2 bases and J by 4 bases; unmatched bases: 5. CDR3 DNA: TGTGCCAGCAGTTTACTTCCCAGGGGGTACGAGCAGTACTTC. Amino acids: CASSLLPRGYEQYF.